The T cell receptor beta chain described here comes from a study of blood T cell repertoires in COVID-19. Trimming left V 0 bases short and J 2 bases short, with 11 bases between. In germline, CDR1 is SGHRS, CDR2 YFSETQ. This CDR3 contains 15 residues. Generated by immunoSEQ multiplex PCR, the TCRdb table keeps only in-frame clones and is missing some. The profile shows approximately 200,000 clones, roughly four fifths of them singletons. Comment on this clone: This specimen includes other DNA sequences encoding the same CDR3.

The sequenced material came from PBMCs or T cells enriched from blood (not recorded which). This TCR came from a man between 35 and 55 years old who had recovered from COVID-19. The genes are TRBV5-1 and TRBJ1-2; D possibly corresponds to TRBD1 (6 bases). CDR3 nucleotides: TGCGCCAGCAGCTTGGCGTCGGGGGGCAACTATGGCTACACCTTC. This gives the protein CASSLASGGNYGYTF.